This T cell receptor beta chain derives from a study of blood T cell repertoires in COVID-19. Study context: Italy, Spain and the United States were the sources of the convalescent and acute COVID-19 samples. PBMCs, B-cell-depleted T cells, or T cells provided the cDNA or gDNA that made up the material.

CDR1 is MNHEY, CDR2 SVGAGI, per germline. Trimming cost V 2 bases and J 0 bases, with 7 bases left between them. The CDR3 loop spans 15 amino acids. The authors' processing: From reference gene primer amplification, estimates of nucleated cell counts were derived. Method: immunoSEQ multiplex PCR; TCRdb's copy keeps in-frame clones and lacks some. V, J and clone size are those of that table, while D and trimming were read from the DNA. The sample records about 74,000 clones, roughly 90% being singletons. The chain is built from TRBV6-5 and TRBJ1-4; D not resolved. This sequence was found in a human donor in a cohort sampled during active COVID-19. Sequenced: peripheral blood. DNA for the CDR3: TGTGCCAGCAGTTACGGCATTACAACTAATGAAAAACTGTTTTTT. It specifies CASSYGITTNEKLFF.